The text below deals with one T cell receptor beta chain. Antigen: not known. Germline V lookup: CDR1 SGHNT, CDR2 YENEEA. CDR3 length equals 14 residues. Trimming removed 6 bases at V and 3 bases at J, with 13 bases between. The data stem from a study of blood T cells in healthy people across ages. General study findings and limits: Donors of long life had a larger count of naive CD4+ cells and greater diversity than aged donors. Observed TCR beta diversity showed a strong correlation with the percentage of naive T cells as measured by flow cytometry.

The use of a sample-barcoded 5' primer and a J-beta primer mix characterized a second PCR of 7 to 11 cycles. Each CDR3 protein is one row after TCRdb ran MiXCR on the 5' RACE reads. The table has about 940,000 distinct CDR3 sequences, roughly 50% seen once. At least 5 micrograms of total RNA were extracted per sample. The sequencing sample was made of blood. The sequence derives from a man between 25 and 39 years old in good health. The chain carries TRBV11-3 and TRBJ2-3; the D is unclear. Here the CDR3 reads CASRAGRGTDTQYF. As DNA, the CDR3 is TGTGCCAGCAGAGCCGGGCGCGGAACAGATACGCAGTATTTT. The entire variable domain, with the rest obtained from reference TRBV11-3 and TRBJ2-3, is as follows: EAGVVQSPRYKIIEKKQPVAFWCNPISGHNTLYWYLQNLGQGPELLIRYENEEAVDDSQLPKDRFSAERLKGVDSTLKIQPAELGDSAVYLCASRAGRGTDTQYFGPGTRLTVL.